This T cell receptor beta chain was observed in a study of CD8 T cells in Susac syndrome. When the RNA was reverse transcribed, random hexamers were used with an input of 0.5 to 1 ug. A multiplex approach, immunoSEQ multiplex PCR, amplified TCR beta CDR3 across 54 Vbeta and 13 Jbeta. TCRdb itself ran the immunoSEQ multiplex PCR reads through MiXCR, one entry per CDR3 protein. The sample has around 190,000 distinct CDR3 sequences; under 95% are singletons. This receptor was obtained from a human donor in good health. Material for sequencing was CD4+ T cells from PBMCs.

The CDR3 sequence: CASSLALAGERLGETQYF. CDR3 sequence (DNA): TGCGCCAGCAGCTTGGCGCTAGCGGGCGAACGTTTAGGAGAGACCCAGTACTTC. The rearrangement joins TRBV5-1 to TRBJ2-5; 8 bases align to TRBD2. Looked up from germline, CDR1 is SGHRS and CDR2 is YFSETQ. The CDR3 extends over 18 amino acids. With 0 bases clipped from V and 4 bases from J, the junction kept 14 bases outside the gene matches.